Sequencing of this TCR beta chain was carried out in a study of technical replicates of blood from several donors. Using immunoSEQ multiplex PCR, the repertoire was profiled, and TCRdb retains in-frame clones only, with some absent. The sample holds around 80,000 clones, around 90% seen once. Germline V gene sequence: CDR1 GTSNPN, CDR2 SVGIG (reference sequence). The CDR3 sequence is 12 residues long. The V gene is TRBV30, the J gene TRBJ2-7; D possibly corresponds to TRBD1 (5 bases). The source is a human donor in good health. The material sequenced was T cells isolated from PBMCs. The CDR3 sequence: CASGRWGYEQYF. The CDR3, as DNA: TGTGCATCAGGGCGGTGGGGCTACGAGCAGTACTTC.